The TCR beta chain under discussion was sequenced for a study of cytomegalovirus exposure and HLA in healthy donors. The CDR3 totals 13 residues. CDR1 MGHDK and CDR2 SYGVNS come from the germline V gene. The germline V and J ends were trimmed by 3 bases and 8 bases, with 10 bases remaining between them. Repertoires were generated with immunoSEQ multiplex PCR, while TCRdb's copy carries only in-frame clones and drops some. The table records fewer than 70,000 clones, 85% to 95% of them present only once. The source material was PBMCs. This receptor was taken from a woman between 18 and 29 years old in good health and CMV-seropositive. The chain combines TRBV25-1 with TRBJ1-4; possibly TRBD1 for D (5 bases). CDR3 region: CASSDRAAEKLFF. The CDR3 DNA reads TGTGCCAGCAGTGACAGGGCCGCCGAAAAACTGTTTTTT.